This TCR beta chain was recovered during a study of blood T cell repertoires in COVID-19. Study background: The United States, Italy and Spain provided the acute and convalescent COVID-19 samples.

The repertoire was sequenced with immunoSEQ multiplex PCR; TCRdb's copy has only in-frame clones and lacks some. The sample shows 180,000 or so clones, over 75% of them seen only once. CDR1 SGDLS and CDR2 YYNGEE come from the germline V gene. Losses at the gene ends were 3 bases for V and 2 bases for J; bases not matched to a gene: 6. The CDR3 has 15 amino acids. Material for sequencing was peripheral blood. The TCR was taken from a man aged 40-49 years with active or convalescent COVID-19. The V call is TRBV9, the J call TRBJ2-7, with TRBD1 identical over 9 bases. This chain's CDR3 is CASSAGTGLTYEQYF. Here the CDR3 DNA reads TGTGCCAGCAGCGCAGGGACAGGGCTCACCTACGAGCAGTACTTC.